The present T cell receptor (beta chain) was sequenced within a study of CXCR3-negative and CXCR3-positive naive CD8 T cells. Broader study findings: CXCR3-negative and CXCR3-positive naive cells shared comparable TRBV-TRBJ usage, but memory cells did not. Naive cells positive for CXCR3 carried more hydrophobic TRB CDR3s than CXCR3-negative ones.

A word on this clonotype: Its antigen remains unknown.

The method, 5' RACE with UMI labels, was used to prepare the TRB cDNA libraries. TCRdb reprocessed the 5' RACE reads and keeps a single row for each CDR3 protein, giving no DNA. The specimen's table records about 50,000 distinct CDR3 sequences. CD45RO-CCR7+CD27+CD95- characterized naive CD8+ T cells. The clonotype originates from a human donor in good health. Some clones in this sample may be carry-over from other donors' samples. Material for sequencing was naive CXCR3+ CD8+ T cells from blood. The subset denotes: CD45RO-CCR7+CD27+CD95- naive CD8+ T cells expressing CXCR3 (TNR3+).

CDR3 in amino acids: CASSPRDRVNEQFF. The chain recombines TRBV28 with TRBJ2-1; with no DNA, the TCRdb D assignment of TRBD1 cannot be verified. CDR3 length equals 14 residues. Germline V gene lookup returns CDR1 MDHEN and CDR2 SYDVKM.